The rows below give T cell receptor beta chains drawn from one sample of a study of blood T cells in healthy people across ages. Each CDR3 protein gets one entry after TCRdb re-called the 5' RACE reads with MiXCR. Here the sample spans over 300,000 distinct CDR3 sequences, 50% to 60% being singletons. The sample consisted of blood. The receptor set was obtained from a man aged 55 to 70 in good health. CDR3s include the opening cysteine and the closing phenylalanine or tryptophan. D genes are given only for firm matches. Rows give clone size only sometimes, using once, few, many, or a class for an expanded clone.

v_gene: TRBV4-3; abundance: NA; d_gene: NA; j_gene: TRBJ2-4; CDR3aa: CASSQDFSGGPGSLRNIRYF; CDR3nt: TGCGCCAGCAGCCAAGATTTTAGTGGTGGTCCGGGATCCCTAAGGAACATTCGGTACTTC
v_gene: TRBV20-1; abundance: few; d_gene: NA; j_gene: TRBJ2-5; CDR3aa: CSARRTTITAGHQETQYF; CDR3nt: TGCAGTGCTAGAAGAACTACTATTACGGCGGGGCACCAAGAGACCCAGTACTTC
v_gene: TRBV6-2/TRBV6-3; abundance: NA; d_gene: NA; j_gene: TRBJ2-7; CDR3aa: CAGSQSTYEQYF; CDR3nt: TGTGCCGGCAGCCAATCAACCTACGAGCAGTACTTC
v_gene: TRBV7-3; abundance: NA; d_gene: NA; j_gene: TRBJ2-1; CDR3aa: CASSQAGSYNEQFF; CDR3nt: TGTGCCAGCAGCCAGGCCGGGTCCTACAATGAGCAGTTCTTC
v_gene: TRBV5-1; abundance: NA; d_gene: NA; j_gene: TRBJ2-3; CDR3aa: CASSQRTDADTQYF; CDR3nt: TGCGCCAGCAGCCAGCGGACAGACGCAGATACGCAGTATTTT
v_gene: TRBV7-2; abundance: NA; d_gene: NA; j_gene: TRBJ2-7; CDR3aa: CASSYGDPPYEQYF; CDR3nt: TGTGCCAGCAGCTATGGCGATCCGCCCTACGAGCAGTACTTC
v_gene: TRBV20-1; abundance: many; d_gene: NA; j_gene: TRBJ2-5; CDR3aa: CSATHRQVQEETQYF; CDR3nt: TGCAGTGCCACCCACCGACAGGTTCAGGAGGAGACCCAGTACTTC
v_gene: TRBV12-3/TRBV12-4; abundance: NA; d_gene: NA; j_gene: TRBJ2-3; CDR3aa: CASSFGTGLDTQYF; CDR3nt: TGTGCCAGCAGTTTCGGAACGGGCCTAGATACGCAGTATTTT
v_gene: TRBV20-1; abundance: NA; d_gene: NA; j_gene: TRBJ2-7; CDR3aa: CSARAGTFSSYEQYF; CDR3nt: TGCAGTGCTAGAGCCGGGACTTTCAGCTCCTACGAGCAGTACTTC
v_gene: TRBV12-3/TRBV12-4; abundance: NA; d_gene: TRBD2; j_gene: TRBJ2-4; CDR3aa: CASRPRLAGLAKNIQYF; CDR3nt: TGTGCCAGCAGGCCTCGACTAGCGGGACTAGCCAAAAACATTCAGTACTTC
v_gene: TRBV18; abundance: NA; d_gene: NA; j_gene: TRBJ2-6; CDR3aa: CASSPTGNSGANVLTF; CDR3nt: TGTGCCAGCTCACCCACAGGGAACTCTGGGGCCAACGTCCTGACTTTC
v_gene: TRBV28; abundance: few; d_gene: TRBD2; j_gene: TRBJ2-3; CDR3aa: CASSYGTSGRAKYF; CDR3nt: TGTGCCAGCAGCTACGGGACTAGCGGGAGGGCCAAGTATTTT
v_gene: TRBV7-3; abundance: NA; d_gene: TRBD2; j_gene: TRBJ2-5; CDR3aa: CASSLREGGTQYF; CDR3nt: TGTGCTAGCAGCTTGAGGGAGGGAGGGACCCAGTACTTC
v_gene: TRBV6-5; abundance: NA; d_gene: TRBD1; j_gene: TRBJ2-7; CDR3aa: CASSYAGTATSYEQYF; CDR3nt: TGTGCCAGCAGTTACGCCGGGACAGCCACCTCCTACGAGCAGTACTTC
v_gene: TRBV7-8; abundance: many; d_gene: NA; j_gene: TRBJ2-3; CDR3aa: CASSTTPPGSTDTQYF; CDR3nt: TGTGCCAGCAGCACGACTCCCCCCGGCAGCACAGATACGCAGTATTTT